Shown below are 10 T cell receptor beta chains from a single sample sequenced in a study of siplizumab effects on memory and regulatory T cells. Data came from immunoSEQ multiplex PCR; TCRdb stores just in-frame clones and leaves some out. Among roughly 60,000 clones listed, approximately 93% were seen once. The sequenced sample consisted of CD8+ T cells sorted from blood. These receptors originate from a human donor in good health.

The chain uses TRBV27 and TRBJ1-5; unclear D gene. V was trimmed by 4 bases and J by 1 base, leaving 5 bases between them. This CDR3 is built from 13 residues. Germline lookup yields CDR1 MNHEY and CDR2 SMNVEV (reference sequence). CDR3 in DNA: TGTGCCAGCAGTTACCAAAGCAATCAGCCCCAGCATTTT. It translates to CASSYQSNQPQHF.

CDR3: CASSAGAAYEQYF. The CDR3, as DNA: TGTGCCAGCAGTGCGGGGGCAGCCTACGAGCAGTACTTC. J is TRBJ2-7 and V is TRBV27; TRBD2 is a possible D gene (7 bases). Trimming stripped 5 bases from V and 2 bases from J, with 10 bases between. The CDR3 covers 13 residues. The germline gives CDR1 MNHEY, CDR2 SMNVEV (reference sequence).

The chain joins TRBV28 to TRBJ2-5; D possibly corresponds to TRBD1 (6 bases). The CDR3 has 12 amino acids. V was trimmed by 10 bases and J by 5 bases, leaving 14 bases between them. Germline values: CDR1 MDHEN, CDR2 SYDVKM. In DNA, the CDR3 is TGTGCCAACCCCGGAAGGGGGGAGACCCAGTACTTC. Translation: CANPGRGETQYF.

The chain recombines TRBV7-9 with TRBJ2-5; the D gene is possibly TRBD1 (5 bases). V gave up 5 bases and J gave up 1 base, with 11 bases separating them. The CDR3 runs to 14 residues. The germline V gene encodes CDR1 SEHNR and CDR2 FQNEAQ (reference sequence). The CDR3 nucleotides read TGTGCCAGCAGCGATAGACAGAGCCAAGAGACCCAGTACTTC. Translating it yields CASSDRQSQETQYF.

Only a few counts were recorded for this clone. The chain carries TRBV28 and TRBJ2-3; TRBD2 agrees at 8 bases. With V trimmed by 5 bases and J by 4 bases, 11 bases remained unmatched. CDR3 size: 16 residues. Germline V gene lookup returns CDR1 MDHEN and CDR2 SYDVKM. Here the CDR3 DNA reads TGTGCCAGCAGTCCCATTAGCGGGACAAGCGCAGATACGCAGTATTTT. This gives the protein CASSPISGTSADTQYF.

This clone occurred once. CDR3: CASSVGTGGTDTQYF. The CDR3 nucleotides read TGTGCCAGTAGTGTCGGGACAGGGGGCACAGATACGCAGTATTTT. The V call is TRBV19, the J call TRBJ2-3, with TRBD1 matching 10 bases. Germline V lookup: CDR1 LNHDA, CDR2 SQIVND (reference sequence). The junction had 3 bases not matched to a gene; V was cut back by 5 bases and J by 1 base. CDR3 length equals 15 residues. Full variable domain (rest looked up from reference TRBV19 and TRBJ2-3): DGGITQSPKYLFRKEGQNVTLSCEQNLNHDAMYWYRQDPGQGLRLIYYSQIVNDFQKGDIAEGYSVSREKKESFPLTVTSAQKNPTAFYLCASSVGTGGTDTQYFGPGTRLTVL.

J is TRBJ1-1 and V is TRBV4-3; possible D gene TRBD1, 5 bases. The V end was cut by 0 bases, the J end by 5 bases, with 16 bases between. From germline, CDR1 is LGHNA and CDR2 YSLEER. This CDR3 is 16 amino acids long. CDR3 coding DNA: TGCGCCAGCAGCCAAGATCACGGGACGGGGGGGACTGAAGCTTTCTTT. Translating it yields CASSQDHGTGGTEAFF.

The chain recombines TRBV5-5 with TRBJ1-2; D gene uncertain. CDR1 SGHKS and CDR2 YYEKEE come from the germline V gene (reference sequence). Trimming pared 0 bases from V and 7 bases from J, leaving 7 bases between. The CDR3 spans 12 residues. CDR3 in amino acids: CASSLEIVGYTF. For the CDR3, the DNA is TGTGCCAGCAGCTTGGAAATCGTTGGCTACACCTTC.

This rearrangement joins TRBV2 to TRBJ2-3; D possibly corresponds to TRBD2 (6 bases). CDR1 and CDR2 (germline): SNHLY, FYNNEI. This CDR3 is built from 16 residues. V lost 10 bases, J lost 10 bases, and 30 bases lay in between. The CDR3 sequence is CATIGAASETSRAQYF. DNA of the CDR3: TGTGCCACCATTGGGGCGGCTAGCGAGACCAGTAGGGCGCAGTATTTT.

V and J are TRBV15 and TRBJ1-1, with D hard to call. The CDR3 totals 17 residues. Trimming removed 3 bases at V and 0 bases at J, with 17 bases between. Germline CDR1 is LNHNV and CDR2 is YYDKDF (reference sequence). CDR3 region: CATSRGFGPTMNTEAFF. The CDR3 DNA sequence: TGTGCCACCAGCAGGGGGTTCGGTCCTACAATGAACACTGAAGCTTTCTTT.